Listed here are 16 T cell receptor beta chains from one sample, sequenced in a study of T-cell memory formation after mild COVID-19. Each CDR3 protein gets one entry after TCRdb re-called the 5' RACE reads with MiXCR. The profile shows some 320,000 distinct CDR3 sequences, more than 15% of them singletons. Sequencing was carried out using PBMCs or a T cell subset sorted from them (not recorded which). The source of these receptors is a man aged 18 to 29 who had mild COVID-19 (a few samples of this study predate the infection). Cell type and time point are not known.

This clonotype has just a few counts. The rearrangement uses TRBV7-2 and TRBJ2-2; 7 positions agree with TRBD2. This CDR3 contains 16 residues. Germline lookup yields CDR1 SGHTA and CDR2 FQGNSA. J lost 0 bases, V lost 6 bases, and 7 bases had no gene match. DNA for the CDR3: TGTGCCAGCAGGGGGGGGAGGAATTCGAACACCGGGGAGCTGTTTTTT. Protein product: CASRGGRNSNTGELFF. The full variable domain, rest sourced from reference TRBV7-2 and TRBJ2-2, is GAGVSQSPSNKVTEKGKDVELRCDPISGHTALYWYRQSLGQGLEFLIYFQGNSAPDKSGLPSDRFSAERTGGSVSTLTIQRTQQEDSAVYLCASRGGRNSNTGELFFGEGSRLTVL.

The J gene is TRBJ2-5, the V gene TRBV14; tentative D call: TRBD1 (6 bases). Trimming removed 1 base at V and 0 bases at J, with 12 bases between. Germline V gives CDR1 SGHDN, CDR2 FVKESK. CDR3 size: 16 residues. In DNA, the CDR3 is TGTGCCAGCAGCCAAGTGGAGGACAGTTACCAAGAGACCCAGTACTTC. Encoded protein: CASSQVEDSYQETQYF. Drawing the rest from reference TRBV14 and TRBJ2-5, the complete variable domain is EAGVTQFPSHSVIEKGQTVTLRCDPISGHDNLYWYRRVMGKEIKFLLHFVKESKQDESGMPNNRFLAERTGGTYSTLKVQPAELEDSGVYFCASSQVEDSYQETQYFGPGTRLLVL.

The rearrangement joins TRBV29-1 to TRBJ2-7, with TRBD1 identical over 7 bases. The CDR3 consists of 13 residues. Germline V gene sequence: CDR1 SQVTM, CDR2 ANQGSEA. Losses at the gene ends were 7 bases for V and 0 bases for J; bases not matched to a gene: 6. CDR3: CSGSRGLSYEQYF. For the CDR3, the DNA is TGCAGCGGCTCAAGGGGGCTCTCCTACGAGCAGTACTTC.

This clonotype was detected a few times. The rearrangement uses TRBV19 and TRBJ1-2; D call uncertain. The germline gives CDR1 LNHDA, CDR2 SQIVND (reference sequence). CDR3 size: 14 residues. Deletions cut 7 bases from V and 3 bases from J, with 15 bases between. Here the CDR3 DNA reads TGTGCCAGTAACCCGGAGGGAAATTACTATGGCTACACCTTC. This gives the protein CASNPEGNYYGYTF.

The chain carries TRBV4-3 and TRBJ1-3; D unresolved. The CDR3 totals 15 residues. In germline, CDR1 is LGHNA, CDR2 YSLEER. V was trimmed by 4 bases and J by 0 bases, leaving 10 bases between them. In nucleotides, the CDR3 is TGCGCCAGCAGCCTCTCTCGTAACTCTGGAAACACCATATATTTT. Its protein product is CASSLSRNSGNTIYF.

This rearrangement joins TRBV6-5 to TRBJ2-5; D is possibly TRBD1 or TRBD2 (5 bases each). The CDR3 has 15 residues. V lost 7 bases and J lost 5, with 20 bases in between. Germline loops: CDR1 MNHEY, CDR2 SVGAGI. CDR3 sequence: CASTPDWGSRETQYF. The CDR3 nucleotides read TGTGCCAGCACCCCAGACTGGGGGTCCCGGGAGACCCAGTACTTC.

In this sample, this clonotype turned up a few times. This chain uses TRBV11-2 with TRBJ2-3, with TRBD2 matching over 9 bases. The germline V gene encodes CDR1 SGHAT and CDR2 FQNNGV. The CDR3 consists of 14 residues. The J segment lost 7 bases and the V segment lost 5 bases, leaving 7 bases of the junction unmatched. The CDR3 here is CASSLAGLSHTQYF. CDR3 coding DNA: TGTGCCAGCAGCCTAGCGGGGCTGTCCCATACGCAGTATTTT.

This clonotype has a handful of counts. CDR3 bases: TGTGCCAGCAGCTTAGTCGGAGGTAAAGAGTATGGCTACACCTTC. Translating gives CASSLVGGKEYGYTF. The chain couples TRBV7-2 to TRBJ1-2; D call uncertain. The CDR3 length is 15 residues. Trimming pared 1 base from V and 5 bases from J, leaving 14 bases between. CDR1 and CDR2 (germline): SGHTA, FQGNSA.

This clonotype was detected only a few times. V gene TRBV6-2 or TRBV6-3 combines with J gene TRBJ2-7; 7 bases fit TRBD2. The CDR3 runs 14 residues. The junction had 14 bases not matched to a gene; V was cut back by 7 bases and J by 8 bases. Germline V CDR1 and CDR2: MNHEY, SVGEGT. Here the CDR3 reads CASTSGTTSWQQYF. Written as DNA, the CDR3 is TGTGCCAGCACCTCCGGGACTACCTCCTGGCAGCAGTACTTC.

This clonotype occurred many times. J is TRBJ1-2 and V is TRBV19; D call uncertain. V lost 7 bases and J 7 bases, leaving 7 bases between the germline ends. This CDR3 has 10 amino acids. Per the germline V gene, CDR1 is LNHDA and CDR2 is SQIVND (reference sequence). DNA for the CDR3: TGTGCCAGTAAGGGAGGTGGCTACACCTTC. Protein: CASKGGGYTF.

The CDR3: CAWSPLAGSTDTQYF. The DNA for the CDR3 is TGTGCCTGGAGTCCGCTAGCGGGGAGCACAGATACGCAGTATTTT. The chain joins TRBV30 to TRBJ2-3, with 9 bases that match TRBD2. Trimming cost V 2 bases and J 0 bases; bases outside gene matches: 3. This CDR3 region has 15 residues. The germline V gene encodes CDR1 GTSNPN and CDR2 SVGIG (reference sequence).

For this clonotype: This may be a read error: a much more frequent sequence differs by one nucleotide. The genes are TRBV7-3 and TRBJ1-1; TRBD1 aligns across 10 bases. The junction had 0 bases not matched to a gene; V was cut back by 4 bases and J by 4 bases. Germline values: CDR1 SGHTA, CDR2 FQGTGA. The CDR3 spans 13 residues. CDR3 DNA: TGTGCCAGCAGCTGGACAGGGGGCACTGAAGCTTTCTTT. Protein product: CASSWTGGTEAFF.

The CDR3: CATSDPGQSWGNEQFF. The CDR3 DNA sequence: TGTGCCACCAGTGACCCGGGACAGTCGTGGGGGAATGAGCAGTTCTTC. V usage is TRBV24-1 and J usage is TRBJ2-1; 7 nucleotides align to TRBD1. Germline assignment: CDR1 KGHDR and CDR2 SFDVKD. The CDR3 length is 16 residues. V was pared by 4 bases and J by 7 bases, with 12 bases of the junction left unmatched.

Here the CDR3 DNA reads TGTGCCAGCAGCCAAGATCTTGGGAGGGGACATACGCAGTATTTT. This codes for CASSQDLGRGHTQYF. This chain connects TRBV14 to TRBJ2-3, with TRBD2 identical over 7 bases. Germline V lookup: CDR1 SGHDN, CDR2 FVKESK. The CDR3 consists of 15 residues. J was trimmed by 7 bases and V by 0 bases; bases with no gene match: 7.

The V call is TRBV5-1, the J call TRBJ2-2, with 11 bases matching TRBD1. CDR3 size: 17 residues. Germline-derived CDR1 and CDR2 are SGHRS and YFSETQ. V shed 6 bases and J 4 bases; nucleotides not matched to a gene: 11. The CDR3 DNA reads TGCGCCAGCACCGGGTCCGGACAGGGGGCAAGCACCGGGGAGCTGTTTTTT. Residues: CASTGSGQGASTGELFF. The full variable domain, completed using reference TRBV5-1 and TRBJ2-2, is KAGVTQTPRYLIKTRGQQVTLSCSPISGHRSVSWYQQTPGQGLQFLFEYFSETQRNKGNFPGRFSGRQFSNSRSEMNVSTLELGDSALYLCASTGSGQGASTGELFFGEGSRLTVL.

The rearrangement links TRBV12-3 or TRBV12-4 to TRBJ2-7, with D tentatively TRBD1 (6 bases). The CDR3 extends over 13 amino acids. V was trimmed by 6 bases and J by 6 bases, leaving 15 bases between them. The CDR3 loop reads CASRRAGEGEQYF. The DNA for the CDR3 is TGTGCCAGCAGAAGGGCAGGGGAAGGCGAGCAGTACTTC.